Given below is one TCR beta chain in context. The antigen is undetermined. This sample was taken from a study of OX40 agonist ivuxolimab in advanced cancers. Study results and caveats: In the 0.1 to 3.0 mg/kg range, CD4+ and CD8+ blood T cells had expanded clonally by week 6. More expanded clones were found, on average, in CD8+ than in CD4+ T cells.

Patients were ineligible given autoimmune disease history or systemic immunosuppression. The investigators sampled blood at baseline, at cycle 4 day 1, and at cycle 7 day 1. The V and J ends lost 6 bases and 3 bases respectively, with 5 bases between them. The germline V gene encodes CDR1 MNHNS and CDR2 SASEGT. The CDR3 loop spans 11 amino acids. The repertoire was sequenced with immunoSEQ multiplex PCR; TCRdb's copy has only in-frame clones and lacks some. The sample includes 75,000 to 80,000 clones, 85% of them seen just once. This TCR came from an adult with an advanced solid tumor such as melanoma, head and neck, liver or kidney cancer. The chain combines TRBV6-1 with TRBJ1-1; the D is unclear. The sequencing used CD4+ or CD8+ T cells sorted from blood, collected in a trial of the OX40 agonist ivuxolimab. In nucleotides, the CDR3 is TGTGCCAGCAGCCGGGACACTGAAGCTTTCTTT. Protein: CASSRDTEAFF.